The 27 T cell receptor beta chains given below trace back to one sample, sequenced in a study of blood T cell repertoires in COVID-19. The assay was immunoSEQ multiplex PCR, and TCRdb's table has in-frame clones only and misses some. The data hold roughly 55,000 clones, with less than 85% observed a single time. The sample taken for sequencing was peripheral blood. The source of these receptors is a human donor in a cohort sampled during active COVID-19.

The chain links TRBV7-6 to TRBJ2-3; 7 nucleotides match TRBD2. The CDR3 length is 15 residues. From germline, CDR1 is SGHVS and CDR2 FNYEAQ. V gave up 3 bases and J gave up 0 bases; unmatched junction bases: 3. The CDR3: CASSFSGTSTDTQYF. DNA of the CDR3: TGTGCCAGCAGCTTCAGCGGGACTAGCACAGATACGCAGTATTTT.

The rearrangement links TRBV6-4 to TRBJ2-1, with 11 bases lining up with TRBD2. The germline V gene encodes CDR1 MRHNA and CDR2 SNTAGT. V lost 2 bases to trimming and J lost 8 bases; unmatched junction nucleotides: 5. The CDR3 extends over 15 amino acids. The CDR3 loop reads CASSDTTSGVDEQFF. DNA of the CDR3: TGTGCCAGCAGTGACACGACTAGCGGGGTGGATGAGCAGTTCTTC.

The rearrangement joins TRBV12-3 or TRBV12-4 to TRBJ2-5; no definite D call. The CDR3 is made up of 12 amino acids. V lost 4 bases and J 5 bases, leaving 8 bases between the germline ends. The CDR3 coding sequence is TGTGCCAGCAGTTCGTCTACGGAGACCCAGTACTTC. Amino acids: CASSSSTETQYF.

This clone was seen just once. The V gene is TRBV5-5, the J gene TRBJ2-1, with 7 bases that match TRBD2. Germline values: CDR1 SGHKS, CDR2 YYEKEE (reference sequence). Trimming at V came to 5 bases and at J to 9 bases, leaving 17 bases not matched to a gene. The CDR3 has 16 amino acids. The CDR3 loop is CASSLWRREFRFEQFF. CDR3 DNA: TGTGCCAGCAGTCTATGGAGGCGGGAGTTTAGGTTTGAGCAGTTCTTC.

The chain combines TRBV13 with TRBJ2-1; tentatively, D is TRBD2 (5 bases). CDR1 is PRHDT and CDR2 is FYEKMQ in the germline V gene (reference sequence). The CDR3 runs to 15 residues. The ends were cut back, 1 base at V and 13 bases at J, with 20 bases in the middle. The CDR3 spells CASSLVALNGGNQFF. CDR3 in DNA: TGTGCCAGCAGCTTAGTAGCCTTAAACGGAGGTAATCAGTTCTTC.

The V and J genes are TRBV6-1 and TRBJ1-2, with D unresolved. The CDR3 is 15 amino acids. V lost 3 bases and J lost 1, with 12 bases in between. The germline CDR1 and CDR2 sequences are MNHNS and SASEGT. The DNA of the CDR3 is TGTGCCAGCAGTGAGTCAGTCATAAATAACTATGGCTACACCTTC. Residues: CASSESVINNYGYTF.

As DNA, the CDR3 is TGTGCCAGCTCACCCTACGAGGGAATAGAGCAAGAGACCCAGTACTTC. Translating it yields CASSPYEGIEQETQYF. This rearrangement joins TRBV18 to TRBJ2-5; D is possibly TRBD2 (5 bases). The V end lost 3 bases, the J end lost 2 bases, and 16 bases lay between the germline ends. CDR3 length: 16 amino acids. The germline V gene encodes CDR1 KGHSH and CDR2 LQKENI.

This clone was seen only a few times. This chain connects TRBV6-6 to TRBJ2-1; 9 nucleotides align to TRBD2. The CDR3 has 16 residues. Germline V lookup: CDR1 MNHNY, CDR2 SVGAGI (reference sequence). The V gene end was trimmed by 0 bases and the J gene end by 9 bases; junction bases not matched to a gene: 9. DNA of the CDR3: TGTGCCAGCAGTTACTCGGGTGGCGGGAGGGCCTTTGAGCAGTTCTTC. Translating it yields CASSYSGGGRAFEQFF.

The chain combines TRBV6-2 or TRBV6-3 with TRBJ2-2, with 9 bases lining up with TRBD1. The V and J ends lost 0 bases and 2 bases, in that order; junction bases with no gene match: 4. The CDR3 loop spans 17 amino acids. Germline assignment: CDR1 MNHEY and CDR2 SVGEGT. CDR3 sequence: CASSYSVGQGNTGELFF. CDR3 nucleotides: TGTGCCAGCAGTTACTCGGTGGGACAGGGTAACACCGGGGAGCTGTTTTTT.

The V gene is TRBV6-2 or TRBV6-3, the J gene TRBJ2-5, with unresolved D. The V gene's germline CDR1 is MNHEY and CDR2 SVGEGT. This CDR3 spans 11 amino acids. The V and J ends lost 6 bases and 5 bases respectively, with 7 bases between them. CDR3 amino acids: CASSLRETQYF. DNA of the CDR3: TGTGCCAGCAGCCTGAGGGAGACCCAGTACTTC.

V gene TRBV28 combines with J gene TRBJ1-1, with TRBD1 matching over 8 bases. The junction had 17 bases not matched to a gene; V was cut back by 7 bases and J by 4 bases. This CDR3 spans 17 amino acids. Germline CDR1 reads MDHEN; CDR2 reads SYDVKM. CDR3: CASNSWDPNRGGTEAFF. CDR3 nucleotide sequence: TGTGCCAGCAACAGTTGGGACCCGAACAGGGGGGGCACTGAAGCTTTCTTT. Variable domain in full (rest from reference TRBV28 and TRBJ1-1): DVKVTQSSRYLVKRTGEKVFLECVQDMDHENMFWYRQDPGLGLRLIYFSYDVKMKEKGDIPEGYSVSREKKERFSLILESASTNQTSMYLCASNSWDPNRGGTEAFFGQGTRLTVV.

The CDR3 protein is CASSYSGTGGRHEQYF. The CDR3 DNA follows: TGTGCCAGCAGTTACTCTGGGACAGGGGGCCGACACGAGCAGTACTTC. The chain couples TRBV6-2 or TRBV6-3 to TRBJ2-7, with TRBD1 matching 12 bases. CDR1 is MNHEY, CDR2 SVGEGT, per germline. J was trimmed by 5 bases and V by 0 bases; bases with no gene match: 5. The CDR3 extends over 16 amino acids.

This clone occurred once. The genes are TRBV2 and TRBJ2-7; TRBD1 matches 12 bases. In germline, CDR1 is SNHLY, CDR2 FYNNEI. This CDR3 is built from 13 residues. With 8 bases clipped from V and 7 bases from J, the junction kept 6 bases outside the gene matches. CDR3 DNA: TGTGCCAGCGGCGGGGACAGGGGGCATGAGCAGTACTTC. Its protein is CASGGDRGHEQYF. Full variable domain (remainder filled in from reference TRBV2 and TRBJ2-7): EPEVTQTPSHQVTQMGQEVILRCVPISNHLYFYWYRQILGQKVEFLVSFYNNEISEKSEIFDDQFSVERPDGSNFTLKIRSTKLEDSAMYFCASGGDRGHEQYFGPGTRLTVT.

The rearrangement uses TRBV7-6 and TRBJ2-7, with TRBD1 identical over 7 bases. J was trimmed by 5 bases and V by 4 bases; bases with no gene match: 5. Germline V lookup: CDR1 SGHVS, CDR2 FNYEAQ. The CDR3 spans 13 residues. CDR3 sequence (DNA): TGTGCCAGCAGCTCATACAGGGGAAACGAGCAGTACTTC. Amino acid sequence: CASSSYRGNEQYF.

This clone was seen a single time. The chain combines TRBV12-3 or TRBV12-4 with TRBJ2-5, with 8 bases aligning to TRBD1. CDR3 length: 13 amino acids. The ends lost 6 bases at V and 6 bases at J; junction bases unmatched: 6. The CDR3 loop is CASRPQGGKTQYF. DNA of the CDR3: TGTGCCAGCAGACCACAGGGGGGAAAGACCCAGTACTTC.

This chain connects TRBV2 to TRBJ1-2, with 7 bases fitting TRBD1. CDR1 is SNHLY and CDR2 is FYNNEI in the germline V gene. The J segment lost 6 bases and the V segment lost 9 bases, leaving 13 bases of the junction unmatched. The CDR3 runs to 14 residues. The CDR3 DNA is TGTGCCAGTTCCACCCTTACCGGGACAGATGGCTACACCTTC. Translating gives CASSTLTGTDGYTF.

The chain links TRBV7-6 to TRBJ1-3; perhaps TRBD1 as D (5 bases). CDR1 is SGHVS and CDR2 is FNYEAQ in the germline V gene. V was shortened by 1 base and J by 1 base, with 8 bases between the two germline ends. The CDR3 runs 15 residues. The CDR3: CASSLVAGSGNTIYF. For the CDR3, the DNA is TGTGCCAGCAGCTTAGTTGCAGGGTCTGGAAACACCATATATTTT.

The chain uses TRBV11-2 and TRBJ2-3; TRBD2 matches 9 bases. The ends lost 4 bases at V and 2 bases at J; junction bases unmatched: 13. CDR1 SGHAT and CDR2 FQNNGV come from the germline V gene. This CDR3 contains 18 residues. The CDR3 sequence is CASSSKRSRTSDTDTQYF. The CDR3 nucleotides read TGTGCCAGCAGCTCTAAAAGGTCCCGGACTAGCGACACAGATACGCAGTATTTT.

The chain employs TRBV18 and TRBJ2-7, with 8 nucleotides matching TRBD1. CDR1 and CDR2 from the germline V gene are KGHSH and LQKENI. The CDR3 spans 17 residues. J lost 0 bases, V lost 4 bases, and 11 bases had no gene match. The CDR3 loop reads CASSQVGSGQASYEQYF. The CDR3 region has the DNA TGTGCCAGCTCACAAGTGGGGTCGGGACAGGCCTCCTACGAGCAGTACTTC.

This clone was picked up a small number of times. J is TRBJ1-6 and V is TRBV6-5, with no clear D. The CDR3 has 13 residues. Germline CDR1 is MNHEY and CDR2 is SVGAGI. Between the trimmed V and J ends, which lost 7 bases and 8 bases, there was a span of 12 bases. In DNA form, the CDR3 reads TGTGCCAGCACCGGAGGGCTTCATTCACCCCTCCACTTT. As protein: CASTGGLHSPLHF.

This sequence joins TRBV7-9 and TRBJ2-3, with 11 bases identical to TRBD2. The germline CDR1 and CDR2 sequences are SEHNR and FQNEAQ (reference sequence). This CDR3 contains 15 residues. Trimming removed 5 bases from V and 4 bases from J; junction bases left unmatched: 5. The CDR3 loop reads CASSPTSGSADTQYF. The CDR3, as DNA: TGTGCCAGCAGCCCAACTAGCGGGAGCGCAGATACGCAGTATTTT.

V is TRBV5-1 and J is TRBJ2-4; maybe TRBD1 (5 bases). The V gene lost 0 bases and the J gene lost 11 bases, with 15 bases spanning the gap. The germline gives CDR1 SGHRS, CDR2 YFSETQ. The CDR3 totals 14 residues. The chain's CDR3 is CASSLEADSAVQYF. CDR3 nucleotide sequence: TGCGCCAGCAGCTTGGAGGCAGACAGCGCCGTTCAGTACTTC. Full variable domain (remainder filled in from reference TRBV5-1 and TRBJ2-4): KAGVTQTPRYLIKTRGQQVTLSCSPISGHRSVSWYQQTPGQGLQFLFEYFSETQRNKGNFPGRFSGRQFSNSRSEMNVSTLELGDSALYLCASSLEADSAVQYFGAGTRLSVL.

The V and J genes are TRBV5-4 and TRBJ2-1; possibly TRBD1 for D (6 bases). Deletions cut 4 bases from V and 8 bases from J, with 19 bases between. Germline-derived CDR1 and CDR2 are SGHNT and YYREEE (reference sequence). The length of the CDR3 is 15 residues. In DNA form, the CDR3 reads TGTGCCAGCAGCCCTACTACAGGGTCGTTCCATGAGCAGTTCTTC. Translation: CASSPTTGSFHEQFF. The complete variable domain, with remaining parts taken from reference TRBV5-4 and TRBJ2-1, reads ETGVTQSPTHLIKTRGQQVTLRCSSQSGHNTVSWYQQALGQGPQFIFQYYREEENGRGNFPPRFSGLQFPNYSSELNVNALELDDSALYLCASSPTTGSFHEQFFGPGTRLTVL.

The J gene is TRBJ1-4, the V gene TRBV7-9, with D uncertain. The germline V gene encodes CDR1 SEHNR and CDR2 FQNEAQ (reference sequence). V was clipped by 5 bases and J by 7 bases, with 20 bases between them. This CDR3 comprises 16 residues. CDR3 DNA sequence: TGTGCCAGCAGCGCCACAGATAACGGGGATGGTGAAAAACTGTTTTTT. It is translated as CASSATDNGDGEKLFF.

The genes are TRBV14 and TRBJ2-2, with a possible D match to TRBD2 (6 bases). Trimming left V 0 bases short and J 3 bases short, with 14 bases between. CDR1 and CDR2 (germline): SGHDN, FVKESK. There are 17 residues in the CDR3. This CDR3 is CASSQDWTTPHTGELFF. CDR3 DNA sequence: TGTGCCAGCAGCCAAGACTGGACTACCCCGCACACCGGGGAGCTGTTTTTT.

V usage is TRBV7-2 and J usage is TRBJ1-1; TRBD1 matches at 7 bases. The J segment lost 2 bases and the V segment lost 4 bases, leaving 1 base of the junction unmatched. Germline V gene data show CDR1 as SGHTA and CDR2 as FQGNSA. The CDR3 has 13 residues. CDR3 amino acids: CASSWTGNTEAFF. DNA for the CDR3: TGTGCCAGCAGCTGGACAGGCAACACTGAAGCTTTCTTT.

The gene calls are TRBV29-1 and TRBJ1-6, with D perhaps matching TRBD1 (5 bases). V was pared by 1 base and J by 9 bases, with 10 bases between. Germline V gives CDR1 SQVTM, CDR2 ANQGSEA. This CDR3 is built from 13 residues. CDR3 DNA: TGCAGCGTTGAAGTGGGGGGAACTTCACCCCTCCACTTT. Its protein is CSVEVGGTSPLHF.